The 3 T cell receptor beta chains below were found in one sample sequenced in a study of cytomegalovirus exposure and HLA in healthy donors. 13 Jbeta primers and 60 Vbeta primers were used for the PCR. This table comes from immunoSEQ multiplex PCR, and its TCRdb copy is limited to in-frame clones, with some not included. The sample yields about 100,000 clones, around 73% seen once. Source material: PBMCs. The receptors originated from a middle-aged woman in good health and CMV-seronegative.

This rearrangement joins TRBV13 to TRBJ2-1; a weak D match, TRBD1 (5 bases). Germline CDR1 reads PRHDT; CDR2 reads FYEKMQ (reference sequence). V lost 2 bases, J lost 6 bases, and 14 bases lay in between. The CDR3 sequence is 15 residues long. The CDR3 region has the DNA TGTGCCAGCAGCTTATTGTACAGGCAGGCCAATGAGCAGTTCTTC. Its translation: CASSLLYRQANEQFF.

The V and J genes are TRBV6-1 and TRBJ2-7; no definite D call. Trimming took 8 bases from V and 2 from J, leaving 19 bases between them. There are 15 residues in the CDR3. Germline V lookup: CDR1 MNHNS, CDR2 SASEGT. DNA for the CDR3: TGTGCCAGCCCCCCGGTGGCAGGTAGAGCCTACGAGCAGTACTTC. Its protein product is CASPPVAGRAYEQYF.

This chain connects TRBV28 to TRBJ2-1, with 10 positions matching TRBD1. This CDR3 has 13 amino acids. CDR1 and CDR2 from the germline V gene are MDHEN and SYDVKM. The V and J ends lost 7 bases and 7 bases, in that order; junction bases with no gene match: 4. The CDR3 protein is CASKGTGVNEQFF. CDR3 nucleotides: TGTGCCAGCAAGGGGACAGGGGTTAATGAGCAGTTCTTC.